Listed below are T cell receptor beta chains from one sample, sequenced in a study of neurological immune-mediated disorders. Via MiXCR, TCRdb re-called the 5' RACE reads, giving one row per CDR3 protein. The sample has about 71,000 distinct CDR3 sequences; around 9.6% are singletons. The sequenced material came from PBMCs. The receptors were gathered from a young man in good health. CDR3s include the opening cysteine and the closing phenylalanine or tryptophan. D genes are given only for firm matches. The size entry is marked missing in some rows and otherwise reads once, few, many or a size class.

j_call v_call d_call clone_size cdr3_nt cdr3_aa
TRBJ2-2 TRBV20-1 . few TGCAGTGCTAGACGGCAGGGGCCTACCGGGGAGCTGTTTTTT CSARRQGPTGELFF
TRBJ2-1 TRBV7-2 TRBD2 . TGTGCCAGCAGCCCGCCGGGGGGAGGCCTCTACAATGAGCAGTTCTTC CASSPPGGGLYNEQFF
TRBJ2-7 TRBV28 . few TGTGCCAGCAGTTTTCACCTGATAGCCCTCACCTACGAGCAGTACTTC CASSFHLIALTYEQYF
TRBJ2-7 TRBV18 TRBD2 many TGTGCCAGCTCACCACCCCTAGCGGGGGGATACGAGCAGTACTTC CASSPPLAGGYEQYF
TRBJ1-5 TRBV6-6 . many TGTGCCAGCGGGCAAGCTCAGCCCCAGCATTTT CASGQAQPQHF
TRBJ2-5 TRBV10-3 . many TGTGCCATCAGTGATGGGCTAGGGGGAGAGACCCAGTACTTC CAISDGLGGETQYF
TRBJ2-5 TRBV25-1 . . TGTGCCAGCAGACCACCGGGGGAGGAGACCCAGTACTTC CASRPPGEETQYF
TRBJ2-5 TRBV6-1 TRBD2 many TGTGCCAGCAGTACCAGCGGACTAGAGCAAGAGACCCAGTACTTC CASSTSGLEQETQYF
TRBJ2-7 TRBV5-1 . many TGCGCCAGCAGGGAGGGGCGATACGAGCAGTACTTC CASREGRYEQYF
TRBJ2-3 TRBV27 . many TGTGCCAGCAGTTCTCAACTAGTCACAGATACGCAGTATTTT CASSSQLVTDTQYF
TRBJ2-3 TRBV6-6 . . TGTGCCAGCAGTTACTCCCGAAGAGGGACAGATACGCAGTATTTT CASSYSRRGTDTQYF
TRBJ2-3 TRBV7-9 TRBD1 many TGTGCCAGCAGCCGACAGGGGGCCGATACGCAGTATTTT CASSRQGADTQYF
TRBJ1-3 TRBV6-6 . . TGTGCCAGCAGCCTCGACAGCCACTCTGGAAACACCATATATTTT CASSLDSHSGNTIYF
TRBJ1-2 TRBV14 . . TGTGCCAGCAGTCCCGACCGTTACGGCTACACCTTC CASSPDRYGYTF
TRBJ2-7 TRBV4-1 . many TGCGCCAGCAGCTTTTATATAGAGCGGTACGAGCAGTACTTC CASSFYIERYEQYF
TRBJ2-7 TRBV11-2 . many TGTGCCAGCAGCCCCCTGCGGGGAACCTACGAGCAGTACTTC CASSPLRGTYEQYF
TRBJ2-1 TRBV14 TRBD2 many TGTGCCAGCAGCCCCAGAGGCGGTAGCGGGAGGACTCTCTCCTACAATGAGCAGTTCTTC CASSPRGGSGRTLSYNEQFF
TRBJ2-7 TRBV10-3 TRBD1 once TGTGTCATCAGTGAGCCGACAGGGGGCGCCGAGCAGTACTTC CVISEPTGGAEQYF
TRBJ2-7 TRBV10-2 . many TGCGCCAGCAGCCACGGGGCTCTAAAGTTCCTTTACGAGCAGTACTTC CASSHGALKFLYEQYF
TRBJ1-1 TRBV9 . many TGTGCCAGCAGCGTATTAGGCAGTGCAATGAACACTGAAGCTTTCTTT CASSVLGSAMNTEAFF
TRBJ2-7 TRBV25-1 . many TGTGCCAGCAGTGAGGGCAGGGGTGAGCAGTACTTC CASSEGRGEQYF
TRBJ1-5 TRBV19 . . TGTGCCAGTAGTAGGGAACCAAGGACAGCTCAGCCCCAGCATTTT CASSREPRTAQPQHF
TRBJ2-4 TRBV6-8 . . TGTGCCAGCAGTCAAGGGATGGGCCCGTACTTC CASSQGMGPYF
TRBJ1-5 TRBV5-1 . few TGCGCCAGCAGCTTGACGGGAGATAGCAATCAGCCCCAGCATTTT CASSLTGDSNQPQHF
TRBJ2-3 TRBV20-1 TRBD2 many TGCAGTGCTAGGGCGAGCGGGAGGGCGGCGAGCACAGATACGCAGTATTTT CSARASGRAASTDTQYF
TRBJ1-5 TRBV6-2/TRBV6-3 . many TGTGCCAGCAGTTATGGTGGGATCAATCAGCCCCAGCATTTT CASSYGGINQPQHF
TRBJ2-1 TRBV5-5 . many TGTGCCAGCAGCTTATATAGCGGCGTACAAAATGGGCAGTTCTTC CASSLYSGVQNGQFF
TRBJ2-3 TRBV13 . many TGTGCCAGCAGCCGTACAGATACGCAGTATTTT CASSRTDTQYF
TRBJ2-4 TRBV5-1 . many TGCGCCAGCAGCTTAGGCGAAAACATTCAGTACTTC CASSLGENIQYF
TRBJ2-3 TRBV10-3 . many TGTGCCATCAGGGAAATCGGACCCACAGATACGCAGTATTTT CAIREIGPTDTQYF
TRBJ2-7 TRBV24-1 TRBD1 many TGTGCCACCAGTGCTGGAGGGGGACAGGGGGCTCTTGAGCAGTACTTC CATSAGGGQGALEQYF
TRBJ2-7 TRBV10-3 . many TGTGCCCGACGGGTCTACGAGCAGTACTTC CARRVYEQYF
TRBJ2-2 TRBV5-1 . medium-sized TGCGCCAGCAGCATAAGAGGATCTAACACCGGGGAGCTGTTTTTT CASSIRGSNTGELFF
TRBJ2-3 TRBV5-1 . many TGCGCCAGCAGCTTGCGAGGGAGTGGGGTCACAGATACGCAGTATTTT CASSLRGSGVTDTQYF
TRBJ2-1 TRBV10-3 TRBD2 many TGTGCCATCAGTCCTACTAGCGGGATGAGCGATGAGCAGTTCTTC CAISPTSGMSDEQFF
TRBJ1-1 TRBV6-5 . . TGTGCCAGCAGGAGGAGGGGGGACACTGAAGCTTTCTTT CASRRRGDTEAFF
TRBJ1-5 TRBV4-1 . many TGCGCCAGCAGCCAGGCCGGGGTCAATCAGCCCCAGCATTTT CASSQAGVNQPQHF
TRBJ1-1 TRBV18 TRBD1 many TGTGCCAGCTCACCGACAGGGTTCACTGAAGCTTTCTTT CASSPTGFTEAFF